This entry is about one T cell receptor (beta chain). This specimen belongs to a study of T cells in Graves' hyperthyroidism and ophthalmopathy. This CDR3 is 15 amino acids long. Germline V gene lookup returns CDR1 SGHRS and CDR2 YFSETQ. The ends were cut back, 0 bases at V and 7 bases at J, with 13 bases in the middle. TCR beta CDR3 regions were amplified from RNA. The HTBI primer set served for first-round RT-PCR of the TCR CDR3. TCRdb itself ran the multiplex PCR reads through MiXCR, one entry per CDR3 protein. The repertoire includes about 350,000 distinct CDR3 sequences, about 18% of them detected once, and about 3.5% sits in the top ten. It was considered stable Graves' hyperthyroidism when ophthalmopathy did not progress within 18 months.

This sequence was found in a young woman with Graves' hyperthyroidism. The specimen sequenced was blood. The rearrangement joins TRBV5-1 to TRBJ2-2; no clear D. The CDR3 region is CASSLGSGTHGELFF. CDR3 DNA sequence: TGCGCCAGCAGCTTGGGGTCCGGTACGCACGGGGAGCTGTTTTTT.